These 13 T cell receptor beta chains came from one sample sequenced in a study of PD-1 blockade in classical Hodgkin lymphoma. Documented time point: cycle 4 day 1 (C4D1), after 6 weeks of nivolumab. Every patient was affected by relapse after autologous stem cell transplantation, while exposure to brentuximab vedotin was not uniform. Purified CD4+ T cells were obtained from thawed PBMCs through magnetic negative selection. Using immunoSEQ multiplex PCR, the repertoire was profiled, and TCRdb retains in-frame clones only, with some absent. The data show some 15,000 clones, roughly three quarters seen once. Specimen: CD4+ T cells from blood, collected before the fourth cycle of nivolumab. These TCRs come from a human donor with classical Hodgkin lymphoma.

CDR3 amino acids: CASSGQLINTEAFF. The CDR3 nucleotides read TGTGCCAGCAGCGGACAGCTCATTAACACTGAAGCTTTCTTT. The chain is built from TRBV6-1 and TRBJ1-1, with D perhaps matching TRBD1 (6 bases). The length of the CDR3 is 14 residues. The V and J ends lost 6 bases and 2 bases respectively, with 13 bases between them. Germline V gene data show CDR1 as MNHNS and CDR2 as SASEGT.

This rearrangement joins TRBV5-5 to TRBJ2-7; D may be TRBD1 (5 bases). V lost 3 bases to trimming and J lost 8 bases, with 18 bases between them. The CDR3 runs 14 residues. Germline V gives CDR1 SGHKS, CDR2 YYEKEE (reference sequence). For the CDR3, the DNA is TGTGCCAGCAGCTCTGGACAACCAGGACACAAGCAGTACTTC. It translates to CASSSGQPGHKQYF.

J is TRBJ2-1 and V is TRBV6-1, with 10 bases lining up with TRBD1. Losses at the gene ends were 0 bases for V and 5 bases for J; bases not matched to a gene: 1. The CDR3 loop spans 15 amino acids. Germline CDR1 is MNHNS and CDR2 is SASEGT. DNA for the CDR3: TGTGCCAGCAGTGAAGCTGGGACAGGGGACAATGAGCAGTTCTTC. It yields the protein CASSEAGTGDNEQFF.

V is TRBV5-1 and J is TRBJ1-1; D ambiguous. The CDR3 spans 13 residues. V lost 4 bases, J lost 3 bases, and 10 bases lay in between. From germline, CDR1 is SGHRS and CDR2 YFSETQ. In nucleotides, the CDR3 is TGCGCCAGCAGCCCCGGACCGTACACTGAAGCTTTCTTT. Translation gives CASSPGPYTEAFF.

The CDR3: CASSLGLAGEQYF. The CDR3 DNA sequence: TGCGCCAGCAGCTTGGGGCTAGCGGGCGAGCAGTACTTC. This sequence joins TRBV5-1 and TRBJ2-7; 8 nucleotides agree with TRBD2. Losses at the gene ends were 0 bases for V and 6 bases for J; bases not matched to a gene: 2. The CDR3 runs to 13 residues. CDR1 and CDR2 (germline): SGHRS, YFSETQ.

The chain recombines TRBV4-1 with TRBJ2-6; 8 bases match TRBD1. The CDR3 sequence is 18 residues long. Trimming cost V 0 bases and J 0 bases; bases outside gene matches: 4. Per the germline V gene, CDR1 is MGHRA and CDR2 is YSYEKL. CDR3 loop: CASSQEGQGGSGANVLTF. The CDR3 DNA follows: TGCGCCAGCAGCCAAGAAGGACAGGGAGGCTCTGGGGCCAACGTCCTGACTTTC.

The chain links TRBV15 to TRBJ2-7, with D hard to call. The CDR3 extends over 12 amino acids. V gave up 2 bases and J gave up 3 bases, with 5 bases separating them. Germline V gene data show CDR1 as LNHNV and CDR2 as YYDKDF (reference sequence). The DNA for the CDR3 is TGTGCCACCAGCAGACACAACTACGAGCAGTACTTC. Amino acids: CATSRHNYEQYF.

The chain carries TRBV5-6 and TRBJ2-5; 12 nucleotides align to TRBD2. The trim removed 4 bases at V and 4 bases at J, leaving 5 bases unmatched. CDR1 and CDR2 from the germline V gene are SGHDT and YYEEEE. This CDR3 contains 15 residues. Written as DNA, the CDR3 is TGTGCCAGCAGCGCGGGACTAGCGGGTCCAGAGACCCAGTACTTC. This sequence encodes CASSAGLAGPETQYF.

This chain links TRBV5-6 with TRBJ1-2; 9 nucleotides align to TRBD1. Looked up from germline, CDR1 is SGHDT and CDR2 is YYEEEE. Germline trimming cut 2 bases from V and 6 bases from J; bases unmatched to any gene: 8. The CDR3 length is 15 residues. The CDR3, as DNA: TGTGCCAGCAGCTTACCTGGGACAGGGATAGATGGCTACACCTTC. Translated: CASSLPGTGIDGYTF.

The genes are TRBV6-6 and TRBJ2-1, with TRBD2 identical over 12 bases. J gave up 6 bases and V 9 bases, and 9 bases lay outside the gene matches. The CDR3 has 15 residues. CDR1 MNHNY and CDR2 SVGAGI come from the germline V gene (reference sequence). The DNA of the CDR3 is TGTGCCAGTTCCCCTAGCGGGAGGGCCTCCAATGAGCAGTTCTTC. It is translated as CASSPSGRASNEQFF.

This clone was counted between two and nine times. The chain is built from TRBV7-6 and TRBJ2-3; weak D call: TRBD2 (5 bases). Germline-derived CDR1 and CDR2 are SGHVS and FNYEAQ. This CDR3 is built from 14 residues. V gave up 5 bases and J gave up 3 bases, with 12 bases separating them. CDR3 amino acids: CASSRSEATDTQYF. Here the CDR3 DNA reads TGTGCCAGCAGCCGTAGCGAGGCTACAGATACGCAGTATTTT.

By sample fraction, this clone is medium-sized. The chain joins TRBV28 to TRBJ2-1; no clear D. V dropped 1 base and J dropped 8 bases, with 6 bases sitting between them. CDR3 size: 12 residues. In germline, CDR1 is MDHEN, CDR2 SYDVKM. The DNA of the CDR3 is TGTGCCAGCAGTTTATCATCTGATGAGCAGTTCTTC. It translates to CASSLSSDEQFF.

This chain links TRBV19 with TRBJ1-5; 7 bases are a match to TRBD1. This CDR3 spans 17 amino acids. Germline values: CDR1 LNHDA, CDR2 SQIVND (reference sequence). Unmatched junction bases numbered 13, after V lost 6 bases and J lost 2 bases. The CDR3 bases are TGTGCCAGTAGAACCTCGACAGGGTTTGGAGGCAATCAGCCCCAGCATTTT. Amino acid sequence: CASRTSTGFGGNQPQHF.